These 29 T cell receptor beta chains were sequenced from one sample in a study of cytomegalovirus exposure and HLA in healthy donors. A multiplex PCR was run with 60 Vbeta primers and 13 Jbeta primers. Sequenced by immunoSEQ multiplex PCR; TCRdb stores in-frame clones only, minus some. The sample contains 130,000 to 150,000 clones, over 60% of which appear only once. Sequenced material: PBMCs. Source of these receptors: a male donor in good health and CMV-seropositive.

This clone was seen once. The chain has TRBV7-9 and TRBJ1-6; 8 positions agree with TRBD1. The CDR3 is made up of 15 amino acids. CDR1 and CDR2 (germline): SEHNR, FQNEAQ (reference sequence). J gave up 5 bases and V 1 base, and 1 base lay outside the gene matches. The CDR3 DNA is TGTGCCAGCAGCTTAGACAGGGGGAATAATTCACCCCTCCACTTT. Translation: CASSLDRGNNSPLHF.

The chain is built from TRBV4-3 and TRBJ2-1, with D possibly TRBD2 on 5 matching bases. Germline V gene data show CDR1 as LGHNA and CDR2 as YSLEER. The CDR3 is made up of 14 amino acids. Trimming took 5 bases from V and 5 from J, leaving 13 bases between them. The CDR3 DNA reads as TGCGCCAGCAGCGCTATCCTAGCAGACAATGAGCAGTTCTTC. As protein: CASSAILADNEQFF.

The chain uses TRBV14 and TRBJ1-5, with D possibly being TRBD1 (5 bases). This CDR3 has 14 residues. V lost 0 bases to trimming and J lost 7 bases, with 10 bases between them. The germline gives CDR1 SGHDN, CDR2 FVKESK. The CDR3 region is CASSQEGGGQPQHF. Written as DNA, the CDR3 is TGTGCCAGCAGCCAAGAGGGCGGGGGACAGCCCCAGCATTTT.

The V call is TRBV6-1, the J call TRBJ2-7, with 12 bases fitting TRBD2. Germline V CDR1 and CDR2: MNHNS, SASEGT. The ends lost 7 bases at V and 2 bases at J; junction bases unmatched: 3. There are 14 residues in the CDR3. The CDR3 region is CASTRTSGTYEQYF. CDR3 in DNA: TGTGCCAGCACCAGGACTAGCGGGACCTACGAGCAGTACTTC.

V is TRBV6-4 and J is TRBJ2-1, with 11 bases aligning to TRBD2. CDR1 and CDR2 (germline): MRHNA, SNTAGT. There are 20 residues in the CDR3. With 6 bases clipped from V and 0 bases from J, the junction kept 16 bases outside the gene matches. The CDR3 nucleotides read TGTGCCAGCAGCGTGTTAGCGGGAGGGCCAGAAGGGATCTCCTACAATGAGCAGTTCTTC. It yields the protein CASSVLAGGPEGISYNEQFF.

The chain links TRBV7-3 to TRBJ1-6; TRBD1 matches at 8 bases. With V trimmed by 0 bases and J by 2 bases, 6 bases remained unmatched. The CDR3 extends over 18 amino acids. Germline V gene sequence: CDR1 SGHTA, CDR2 FQGTGA. CDR3 nucleotides: TGTGCCAGCAGCTTAACTGGGCAGGGGGCGACCTATAATTCACCCCTCCACTTT. Translating it yields CASSLTGQGATYNSPLHF.

The CDR3 loop reads CASSSGDSYEQYF. CDR3 nucleotides: TGTGCCAGCAGCTCCGGGGACAGCTACGAGCAGTACTTC. The chain has TRBV5-6 and TRBJ2-5; 7 bases fit TRBD1. TRBJ2-7 explains the end of the DNA better; the J call may be wrong. Germline values: CDR1 SGHDT, CDR2 YYEEEE. The length of the CDR3 is 13 residues.

The gene calls are TRBV5-6 and TRBJ2-3, with 11 bases that match TRBD2. V was pared by 0 bases and J by 1 base, with 7 bases of the junction left unmatched. This CDR3 comprises 18 residues. Germline-derived CDR1 and CDR2 are SGHDT and YYEEEE. This CDR3 is CASSLVAGGPLGTDTQYF. CDR3 sequence (DNA): TGTGCCAGCAGCTTGGTAGCGGGAGGGCCATTGGGCACAGATACGCAGTATTTT.

There are a few counts of this clone. The chain has TRBV5-5 and TRBJ2-7; D gene ambiguous. Germline V gene lookup returns CDR1 SGHKS and CDR2 YYEKEE (reference sequence). The CDR3 extends over 13 amino acids. Trimming shortened V by 4 bases and J by 3 bases, and 11 bases separated the two germline ends. The DNA for the CDR3 is TGTGCCAGCAGCCGATGGCAGAACTACGAGCAGTACTTC. Protein: CASSRWQNYEQYF.

The CDR3 spells CAWKEGGLNYGYTF. CDR3 DNA sequence: TGTGCCTGGAAGGAGGGTGGCCTAAACTATGGCTACACCTTC. The rearrangement uses TRBV30 and TRBJ1-2; D unclear. Trimming shortened V by 4 bases and J by 2 bases, and 14 bases separated the two germline ends. The CDR3 runs 14 residues. CDR1 and CDR2 (germline): GTSNPN, SVGIG (reference sequence).

The V gene is TRBV29-1, the J gene TRBJ1-4; 8 bases match TRBD1. The CDR3 is 14 amino acids. CDR1 is SQVTM and CDR2 is ANQGSEA in the germline V gene. The junction had 8 bases not matched to a gene; V was cut back by 6 bases and J by 5 bases. The CDR3 protein is CSVSSGTGNEKLFF. Here the CDR3 DNA reads TGCAGCGTCTCCTCCGGGACAGGCAATGAAAAACTGTTTTTT.

This clone has a single count. This chain uses TRBV11-2 with TRBJ2-3, with D possibly TRBD2 on 6 matching bases. The germline V gene encodes CDR1 SGHAT and CDR2 FQNNGV. V dropped 8 bases and J dropped 0 bases, with 15 bases sitting between them. The CDR3 has 15 amino acids. DNA for the CDR3: TGTGCCAGCCTGGGGACTCGCTCTAGCACAGATACGCAGTATTTT. It is translated as CASLGTRSSTDTQYF.

V usage is TRBV2 and J usage is TRBJ2-7; D may be TRBD2 (5 bases). Germline V gene data show CDR1 as SNHLY and CDR2 as FYNNEI. The CDR3 consists of 11 residues. V was shortened by 10 bases and J by 0 bases, with 7 bases between the two germline ends. The CDR3 region is CANRDSYEQYF. The DNA for the CDR3 is TGTGCCAACCGGGACTCCTACGAGCAGTACTTC.

The V and J genes are TRBV2 and TRBJ1-4, with TRBD1 identical over 7 bases. The J segment lost 11 bases and the V segment lost 7 bases, leaving 16 bases of the junction unmatched. There are 15 residues in the CDR3. Germline-derived CDR1 and CDR2 are SNHLY and FYNNEI. CDR3 sequence reads: CASKGKGGERDKLFF. The CDR3 region has the DNA TGTGCCAGCAAAGGAAAAGGGGGCGAGAGAGACAAACTGTTTTTT.

By share, this clone counts as medium-sized. The chain joins TRBV6-1 to TRBJ1-5, with TRBD1 as a possible D gene (5 bases). Germline CDR1 reads MNHNS; CDR2 reads SASEGT. There are 13 residues in the CDR3. With 6 bases removed from V and 5 bases from J, the gap between germline ends came to 11 bases. The CDR3 sequence is CASSHRGDQPQHF. CDR3 in DNA: TGTGCCAGCAGCCACCGGGGGGATCAGCCCCAGCATTTT.

The V and J genes are TRBV2 and TRBJ2-3, with TRBD2 matching over 10 bases. V lost 6 bases, J lost 2 bases, and 8 bases stayed unmatched. Germline V gives CDR1 SNHLY, CDR2 FYNNEI. CDR3 length: 16 amino acids. The CDR3 loop reads CASRSTSGKVTDTQYF. The DNA of the CDR3 is TGTGCCAGCAGGTCCACTAGCGGGAAGGTCACAGATACGCAGTATTTT.

V usage is TRBV4-1 and J usage is TRBJ1-6; 8 nucleotides agree with TRBD1. V trimming: 3 bases; J trimming: 9 bases; junction bases outside the gene matches: 22. Germline V gene data show CDR1 as MGHRA and CDR2 as YSYEKL. CDR3 size: 20 residues. The CDR3 DNA is TGCGCCAGCAGCCAGGGATCATTAAAACCAGGGGGCGGGATAGGTTCACCCCTCCACTTT. Its translation: CASSQGSLKPGGGIGSPLHF.

This clone came up a few times. The chain carries TRBV6-5 and TRBJ1-2, with 8 bases fitting TRBD1. CDR1 MNHEY and CDR2 SVGAGI come from the germline V gene. After removal of 5 bases from V and 3 bases from J, the junction contained 2 bases not matched to a gene. The CDR3 length is 13 residues. CDR3 bases: TGTGCCAGCAGTCAGGGGGCGGACTATGGCTACACCTTC. Its protein product is CASSQGADYGYTF.

The genes are TRBV29-1 and TRBJ1-1, with TRBD1 matching 7 bases. Germline V gene sequence: CDR1 SQVTM, CDR2 ANQGSEA. CDR3 length equals 14 residues. V lost 5 bases and J lost 3; bases outside the gene matches: 9. DNA for the CDR3: TGCAGCGTTTTCCCAGGGGGAACGCACACTGAAGCTTTCTTT. This encodes CSVFPGGTHTEAFF. The complete variable domain, with remaining parts taken from reference TRBV29-1 and TRBJ1-1, reads SAVISQKPSRDICQRGTSLTIQCQVDSQVTMMFWYRQQPGQSLTLIATANQGSEATYESGFVIDKFPISRPNLTFSTLTVSNMSPEDSSIYLCSVFPGGTHTEAFFGQGTRLTVV.

This clone was recorded a few times. CDR3 sequence (DNA): TGTGCCAGTAGTATTGCAGGGATTTACTACGAGCAGTACTTC. Residues: CASSIAGIYYEQYF. The chain carries TRBV19 and TRBJ2-7; D is possibly TRBD1 (5 bases). The CDR3 spans 14 residues. Germline V CDR1 and CDR2: LNHDA, SQIVND (reference sequence). Trimming pared 3 bases from V and 3 bases from J, leaving 12 bases between.

Only one count was recorded for this clone. The gene calls are TRBV5-4 and TRBJ2-2; D might be TRBD2 (6 bases). The V gene's germline CDR1 is SGHNT and CDR2 YYREEE (reference sequence). Between the trimmed V and J ends, which lost 7 bases and 2 bases, there was a span of 12 bases. The CDR3 totals 14 residues. In DNA, the CDR3 is TGTGCCAGCTCGGGGGACCTAAACACCGGGGAGCTGTTTTTT. This sequence encodes CASSGDLNTGELFF.

The J gene is TRBJ1-2, the V gene TRBV5-6; D unclear. The CDR3 runs 15 residues. CDR1 and CDR2 from the germline V gene are SGHDT and YYEEEE. Trimming shortened V by 0 bases and J by 0 bases, and 9 bases separated the two germline ends. Here the CDR3 DNA reads TGTGCCAGCAGCTTGGAGGAGGCAGCTAACTATGGCTACACCTTC. Protein sequence: CASSLEEAANYGYTF.

Comment on this clone: Other DNA sequences in the sample encode the same CDR3. The V call is TRBV27, the J call TRBJ2-3, with 8 bases fitting TRBD2. V shed 3 bases and J 1 base; nucleotides not matched to a gene: 3. The CDR3 is 15 amino acids. The germline CDR1 and CDR2 sequences are MNHEY and SMNVEV (reference sequence). DNA for the CDR3: TGTGCCAGCAGTTTTTTTAGCGGGGGCACAGATACGCAGTATTTT. Translating it yields CASSFFSGGTDTQYF.

The rearrangement uses TRBV11-2 and TRBJ2-7; 8 bases map to TRBD2. V shed 7 bases and J 7 bases; nucleotides not matched to a gene: 12. The CDR3 totals 14 residues. Germline V gives CDR1 SGHAT, CDR2 FQNNGV. CDR3 in amino acids: CASTASGLEWEQYF. CDR3 coding DNA: TGTGCCAGCACCGCATCGGGACTAGAATGGGAGCAGTACTTC.

This sequence joins TRBV4-1 and TRBJ1-6; 7 bases align to TRBD1. The germline V gene encodes CDR1 MGHRA and CDR2 YSYEKL. This CDR3 comprises 14 residues. J gave up 3 bases and V 11 bases, and 7 bases lay outside the gene matches. CDR3 bases: TGCGCCGGGGGACAGCCGGACTATAATTCACCCCTCCACTTT. Amino acids: CAGGQPDYNSPLHF.

V and J are TRBV28 and TRBJ1-1, with D unclear. CDR1 is MDHEN and CDR2 is SYDVKM in the germline V gene. The V end was cut by 5 bases, the J end by 2 bases, with 15 bases between. CDR3 size: 15 residues. CDR3 sequence: CASSESSAGNTEAFF. CDR3 nucleotide sequence: TGTGCCAGCAGTGAGAGTAGCGCGGGCAACACTGAAGCTTTCTTT.

Regarding this clone: Other nucleotide sequences from this sample produce the same CDR3. The chain carries TRBV27 and TRBJ1-4, with 9 nucleotides matching TRBD1. This CDR3 has 16 amino acids. Germline CDR1 MNHEY, CDR2 SMNVEV (reference sequence). With 5 bases clipped from V and 7 bases from J, the junction kept 11 bases outside the gene matches. CDR3 in DNA: TGTGCCAGCAGTCACTCGGACAGGGGATATGGTGAAAAACTGTTTTTT. It yields the protein CASSHSDRGYGEKLFF.

Comment on this clone: Its ends do not fully match the called genes, so a read error is possible. This chain connects TRBV11-2 to TRBJ2-6; a possible D gene is TRBD1 (5 bases). The germline CDR1 and CDR2 sequences are SGHAT and FQNNGV. This CDR3 has 17 amino acids. The CDR3 protein is CASSLDSEASGANILTF. In nucleotides, the CDR3 is TGTGCCAGCAGCTTAGATAGTGAGGCCTCTGGGGCCAACATCCTGACTTTC.

The V gene is TRBV19, the J gene TRBJ2-5; 8 bases agree with TRBD2. CDR1 and CDR2 (germline): LNHDA, SQIVND (reference sequence). The junction had 2 bases not matched to a gene; V was cut back by 1 base and J by 4 bases. The CDR3 has 14 residues. This chain's CDR3 is CASSIGLAGETQYF. The CDR3 DNA is TGTGCCAGTAGTATAGGTCTAGCGGGAGAGACCCAGTACTTC. Full variable domain (rest looked up from reference TRBV19 and TRBJ2-5): DGGITQSPKYLFRKEGQNVTLSCEQNLNHDAMYWYRQDPGQGLRLIYYSQIVNDFQKGDIAEGYSVSREKKESFPLTVTSAQKNPTAFYLCASSIGLAGETQYFGPGTRLLVL.